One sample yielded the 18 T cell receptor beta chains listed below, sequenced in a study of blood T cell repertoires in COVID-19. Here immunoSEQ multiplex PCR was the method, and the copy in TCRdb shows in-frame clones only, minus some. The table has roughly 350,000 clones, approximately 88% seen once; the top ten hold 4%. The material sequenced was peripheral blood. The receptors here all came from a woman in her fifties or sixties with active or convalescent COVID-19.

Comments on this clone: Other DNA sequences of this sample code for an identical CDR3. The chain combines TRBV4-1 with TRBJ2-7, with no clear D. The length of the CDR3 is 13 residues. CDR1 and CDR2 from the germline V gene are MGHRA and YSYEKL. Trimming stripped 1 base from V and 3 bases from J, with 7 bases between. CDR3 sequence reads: CASSQGPGYEQYF. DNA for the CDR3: TGCGCCAGCAGCCAAGGACCGGGCTACGAGCAGTACTTC.

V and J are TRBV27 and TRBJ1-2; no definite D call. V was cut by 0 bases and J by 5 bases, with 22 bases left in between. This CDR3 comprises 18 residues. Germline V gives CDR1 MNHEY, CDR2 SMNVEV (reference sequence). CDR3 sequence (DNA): TGTGCCAGCAGTTTATCGAATGGCCCGGCGACAAAGGCTTATGGCTACACCTTC. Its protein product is CASSLSNGPATKAYGYTF.

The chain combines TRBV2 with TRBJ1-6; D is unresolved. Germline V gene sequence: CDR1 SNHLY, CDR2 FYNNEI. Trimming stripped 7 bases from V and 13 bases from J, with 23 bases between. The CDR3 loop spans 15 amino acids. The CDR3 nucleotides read TGTGCCAGCACCCTTTCCCCGGAGGTAAATTTGCCCCTCCACTTT. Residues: CASTLSPEVNLPLHF.

The CDR3 DNA sequence: TGTGCCAGCACCGACAGGGTCCGAGGTGGCAATGAGCAGTTCTTC. Translating gives CASTDRVRGGNEQFF. The chain employs TRBV2 and TRBJ2-1, with TRBD1 matching 7 bases. This CDR3 has 15 amino acids. J lost 6 bases, V lost 7 bases, and 12 bases had no gene match. Germline loops: CDR1 SNHLY, CDR2 FYNNEI. Drawing the rest from reference TRBV2 and TRBJ2-1, the complete variable domain is EPEVTQTPSHQVTQMGQEVILRCVPISNHLYFYWYRQILGQKVEFLVSFYNNEISEKSEIFDDQFSVERPDGSNFTLKIRSTKLEDSAMYFCASTDRVRGGNEQFFGPGTRLTVL.

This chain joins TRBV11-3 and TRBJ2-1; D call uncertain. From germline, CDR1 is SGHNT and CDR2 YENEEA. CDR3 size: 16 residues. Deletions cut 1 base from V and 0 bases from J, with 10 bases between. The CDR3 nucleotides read TGTGCCAGCAGCTTAGGGCCTTACAGCTCCTACAATGAGCAGTTCTTC. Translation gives CASSLGPYSSYNEQFF.

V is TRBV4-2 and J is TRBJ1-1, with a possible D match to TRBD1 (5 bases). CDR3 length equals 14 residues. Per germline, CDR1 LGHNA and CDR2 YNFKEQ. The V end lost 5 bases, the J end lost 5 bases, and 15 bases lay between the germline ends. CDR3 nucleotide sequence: TGTGCCAGCAGCTACCATGGGGCTGGTACTGAAGCTTTCTTT. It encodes CASSYHGAGTEAFF.

In DNA, the CDR3 is TGTGCCAGCAGTCCTACGGGACAAAGGGCCTCTGGGGGTTCACCCCTCCACTTT. It yields the protein CASSPTGQRASGGSPLHF. This sequence joins TRBV27 and TRBJ1-6, with D perhaps matching TRBD1 (6 bases). CDR3 length equals 18 residues. Looked up from germline, CDR1 is MNHEY and CDR2 is SMNVEV (reference sequence). The ends were cut back, 5 bases at V and 9 bases at J, with 26 bases in the middle.

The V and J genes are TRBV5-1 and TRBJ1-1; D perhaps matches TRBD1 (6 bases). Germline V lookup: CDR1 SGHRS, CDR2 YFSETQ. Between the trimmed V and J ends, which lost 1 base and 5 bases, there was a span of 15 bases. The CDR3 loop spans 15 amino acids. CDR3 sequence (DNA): TGCGCCAGCAGCTTGAATTCAGGGGACCTGACTGAAGCTTTCTTT. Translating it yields CASSLNSGDLTEAFF.

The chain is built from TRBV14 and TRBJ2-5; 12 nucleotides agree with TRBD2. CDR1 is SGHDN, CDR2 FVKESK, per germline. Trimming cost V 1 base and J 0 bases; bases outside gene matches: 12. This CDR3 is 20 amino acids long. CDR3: CASSQVRSSGRVSYQETQYF. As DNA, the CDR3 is TGTGCCAGCAGCCAAGTAAGGTCTAGCGGGAGGGTGTCGTACCAAGAGACCCAGTACTTC.

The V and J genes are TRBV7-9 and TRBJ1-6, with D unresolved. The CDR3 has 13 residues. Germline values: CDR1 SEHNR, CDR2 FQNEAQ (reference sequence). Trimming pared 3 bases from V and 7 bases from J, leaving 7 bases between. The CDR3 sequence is CASSFPGNSPLHF. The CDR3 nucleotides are TGTGCCAGCAGCTTTCCGGGAAATTCACCCCTCCACTTT. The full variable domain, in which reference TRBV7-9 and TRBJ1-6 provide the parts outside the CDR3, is DTGVSQNPRHKITKRGQNVTFRCDPISEHNRLYWYRQTLGQGPEFLTYFQNEAQLEKSRLLSDRFSAERPKGSFSTLEIQRTEQGDSAMYLCASSFPGNSPLHFGNGTRLTVT.

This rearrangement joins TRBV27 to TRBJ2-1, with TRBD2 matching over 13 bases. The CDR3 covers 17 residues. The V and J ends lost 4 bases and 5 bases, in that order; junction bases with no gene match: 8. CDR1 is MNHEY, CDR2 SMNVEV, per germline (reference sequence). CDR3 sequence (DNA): TGTGCCAGCAGTTCCTGGACTAGCGGGGGATTGAACAATGAGCAGTTCTTC. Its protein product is CASSSWTSGGLNNEQFF.

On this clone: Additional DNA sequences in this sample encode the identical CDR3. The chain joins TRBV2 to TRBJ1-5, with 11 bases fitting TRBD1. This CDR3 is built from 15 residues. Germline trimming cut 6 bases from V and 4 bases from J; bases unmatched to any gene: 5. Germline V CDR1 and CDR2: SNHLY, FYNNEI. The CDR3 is CASRAGTGGNQPQHF. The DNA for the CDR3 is TGTGCCAGCAGAGCCGGGACAGGGGGGAATCAGCCCCAGCATTTT.

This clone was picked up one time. CDR3 in DNA: TGCGCCAGCAGCCCGGAACCGGGACAGGTCGTTAGGGAGCAGTACTTC. The encoded protein is CASSPEPGQVVREQYF. The chain is built from TRBV5-1 and TRBJ2-7; TRBD1 matches at 8 bases. V was clipped by 4 bases and J by 7 bases; unmatched bases: 16. The CDR3 loop spans 16 amino acids. Germline V gene lookup returns CDR1 SGHRS and CDR2 YFSETQ.

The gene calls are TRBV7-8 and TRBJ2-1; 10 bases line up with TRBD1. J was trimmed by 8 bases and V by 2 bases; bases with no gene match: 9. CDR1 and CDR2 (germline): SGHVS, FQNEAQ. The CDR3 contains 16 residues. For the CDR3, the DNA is TGTGCCAGCAGCTTAAAAGGGGACAGGGGAATCGATGAGCAGTTCTTC. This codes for CASSLKGDRGIDEQFF.

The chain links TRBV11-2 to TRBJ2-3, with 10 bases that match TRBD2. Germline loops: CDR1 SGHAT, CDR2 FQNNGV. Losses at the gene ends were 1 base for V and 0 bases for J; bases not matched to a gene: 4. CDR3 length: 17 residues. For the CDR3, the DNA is TGTGCCAGCAGCTTAGGGAGCGGGGGGGATAGCACAGATACGCAGTATTTT. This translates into CASSLGSGGDSTDTQYF.

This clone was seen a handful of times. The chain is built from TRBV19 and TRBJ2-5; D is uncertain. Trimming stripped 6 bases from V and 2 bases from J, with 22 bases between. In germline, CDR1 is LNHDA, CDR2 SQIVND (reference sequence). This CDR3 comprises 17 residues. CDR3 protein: CASSNLPRSFGQETQYF. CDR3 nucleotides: TGTGCCAGTAGCAACCTTCCCCGCTCTTTCGGGCAAGAGACCCAGTACTTC.

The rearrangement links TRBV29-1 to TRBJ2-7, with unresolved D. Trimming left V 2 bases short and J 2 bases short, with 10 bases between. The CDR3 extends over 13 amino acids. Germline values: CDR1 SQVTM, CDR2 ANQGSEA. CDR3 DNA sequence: TGCAGCGTTGAAAGTGACTCACCCTACGAGCAGTACTTC. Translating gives CSVESDSPYEQYF.

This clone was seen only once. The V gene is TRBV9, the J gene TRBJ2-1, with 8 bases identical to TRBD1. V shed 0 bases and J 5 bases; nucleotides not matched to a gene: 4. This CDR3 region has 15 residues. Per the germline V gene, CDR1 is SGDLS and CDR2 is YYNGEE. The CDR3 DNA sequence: TGTGCCAGCAGCGTAGGAGGGACAGGTAACAATGAGCAGTTCTTC. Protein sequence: CASSVGGTGNNEQFF.